This TCR beta chain was sequenced for a study of beta chain features in type 1 diabetes. Study-wide findings and caveats: Sequencing of cDNA might inflate the share of cells that strongly express TCR. A closer apparent resemblance between naive, central memory and Treg TCRB repertoires was seen in patients than in healthy donors. A moderate, significant TCRB CDR3 shortening appeared in type 1 diabetes across four CD4+ subsets. There were fewer insertions and more deletions at the VDJ junctions of type 1 diabetes patients.

Germline values: CDR1 GTSNPN, CDR2 SVGIG (reference sequence). The J segment lost 2 bases and the V segment lost 3 bases, leaving 4 bases of the junction unmatched. CDR3 length: 14 residues. Isolated RNA was reverse transcribed in full, so expressed TCRB transcripts were sequenced. The assay was immunoSEQ multiplex PCR, and TCRdb's table has in-frame clones only and misses some. The sample has about 740,000 clones; over 10% are singletons. As concerns this clone: What it recognizes is unknown.

The receptor's source is a man aged 18-30 years with type 1 diabetes. The specimen was naive CD4+ T cells from blood. The V call is TRBV30, the J call TRBJ2-3; 8 bases align to TRBD1. The DNA for the CDR3 is TGTGCCTGGAGCCAGACAGGGGTCACAGATACGCAGTATTTT. Its protein product is CAWSQTGVTDTQYF.